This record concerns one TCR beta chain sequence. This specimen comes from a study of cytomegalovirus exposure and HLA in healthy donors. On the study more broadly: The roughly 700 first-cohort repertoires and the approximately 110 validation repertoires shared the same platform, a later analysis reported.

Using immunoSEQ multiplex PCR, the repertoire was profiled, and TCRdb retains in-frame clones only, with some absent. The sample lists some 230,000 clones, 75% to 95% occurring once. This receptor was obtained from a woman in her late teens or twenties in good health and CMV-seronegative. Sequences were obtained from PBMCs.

CDR3 nucleotides: TGTGCCAGCAGCCCCCGGACAGGGACCAATGAGCAGTTCTTC. The encoded protein is CASSPRTGTNEQFF. The chain recombines TRBV11-3 with TRBJ2-1, with TRBD1 matching over 8 bases. Trimming at V came to 5 bases and at J to 6 bases, leaving 6 bases not matched to a gene. The CDR3 has 14 amino acids. CDR1 SGHNT and CDR2 YENEEA come from the germline V gene. Combining the CDR3 with reference TRBV11-3 and TRBJ2-1 gives the whole variable domain EAGVVQSPRYKIIEKKQPVAFWCNPISGHNTLYWYLQNLGQGPELLIRYENEEAVDDSQLPKDRFSAERLKGVDSTLKIQPAELGDSAVYLCASSPRTGTNEQFFGPGTRLTVL.